The 31 T cell receptor beta chains given below trace back to one sample, sequenced in a study of beta chain features in type 1 diabetes. No antigen has been identified for these receptors. Study observations and caveats: Researchers report that Type 1 diabetes patients had moderately but significantly shorter TCRB CDR3s across all four CD4+ subsets.

The investigators reverse transcribed all of the isolated RNA, so they sequenced expressed TCRB transcripts. Sequenced by immunoSEQ multiplex PCR; TCRdb stores in-frame clones only, minus some. The sample carries approximately 140,000 clones, 9% recorded once. The sample comprised central memory CD4+ T cells from blood. The receptors were gathered from a man between 25 and 39 years old with type 1 diabetes.

The CDR3 sequence is CASSLQQGSGYGYTF. CDR3 sequence (DNA): TGTGCCAGCAGCTTACAACAGGGATCAGGCTATGGCTACACCTTC. This sequence joins TRBV7-2 and TRBJ1-2; D is possibly TRBD1 (6 bases). Trimming took 2 bases from V and 4 from J, leaving 14 bases between them. The CDR3 loop spans 15 amino acids. CDR1 and CDR2 from the germline V gene are SGHTA and FQGNSA. The full variable domain, with the rest looked up from reference TRBV7-2 and TRBJ1-2, is GAGVSQSPSNKVTEKGKDVELRCDPISGHTALYWYRQSLGQGLEFLIYFQGNSAPDKSGLPSDRFSAERTGGSVSTLTIQRTQQEDSAVYLCASSLQQGSGYGYTFGSGTRLTVV.

This clone has only a few counts. The V call is TRBV7-6, the J call TRBJ1-5; 7 bases agree with TRBD1. CDR1 SGHVS and CDR2 FNYEAQ come from the germline V gene. V lost 1 base to trimming and J lost 6 bases; unmatched junction nucleotides: 6. The CDR3 spans 15 residues. This CDR3 is CASSLGAGGTQPQHF. Written as DNA, the CDR3 is TGTGCCAGCAGCTTAGGGGCAGGGGGAACTCAGCCCCAGCATTTT.

V gene TRBV28 combines with J gene TRBJ2-7; a weak D match, TRBD1 (5 bases). V was pared by 8 bases and J by 0 bases, with 11 bases between. CDR3 length: 13 residues. Germline V gene sequence: CDR1 MDHEN, CDR2 SYDVKM. The CDR3 region has the DNA TGTGCCAGCGGCAGGGCAAGCTCCTACGAGCAGTACTTC. Translated: CASGRASSYEQYF.

The rearrangement joins TRBV2 to TRBJ2-2; weak D call: TRBD1 (7 bases). The CDR3 spans 12 residues. Trimming cost V 8 bases and J 7 bases, with 11 bases left between them. Germline V lookup: CDR1 SNHLY, CDR2 FYNNEI. The CDR3 coding sequence is TGTGCCAGCTCCCAGGGGGGCGGGGAGCTGTTTTTT. It specifies CASSQGGGELFF.

In this sample, this clone turned up a few times. V gene TRBV11-2 combines with J gene TRBJ2-5; D gene unclear. V lost 4 bases to trimming and J lost 1 base, with 10 bases between them. CDR1 is SGHAT, CDR2 FQNNGV, per germline. CDR3 length: 14 residues. This CDR3 reads CASSYRSGQETQYF. For the CDR3, the DNA is TGTGCCAGCAGCTACCGGAGTGGCCAAGAGACCCAGTACTTC.

The chain carries TRBV5-1 and TRBJ2-4; the D is unclear. From germline, CDR1 is SGHRS and CDR2 YFSETQ. The V gene lost 4 bases and the J gene lost 4 bases, with 12 bases spanning the gap. There are 14 residues in the CDR3. The CDR3 bases are TGCGCCAGCAGCACGGGTCCTGGGAAAAACATTCAGTACTTC. Translated: CASSTGPGKNIQYF.

This clone was observed a few times. The rearrangement links TRBV28 to TRBJ2-7; D might be TRBD1 (8 bases). Per germline, CDR1 MDHEN and CDR2 SYDVKM. Trimming stripped 4 bases from V and 2 bases from J, with 21 bases between. The CDR3 covers 17 residues. CDR3 loop: CASSSPRGDRKTYEQYF. Written as DNA, the CDR3 is TGTGCCAGCAGTTCTCCCCGGGGGGACAGGAAAACCTACGAGCAGTACTTC. The full variable domain, completed using reference TRBV28 and TRBJ2-7, is DVKVTQSSRYLVKRTGEKVFLECVQDMDHENMFWYRQDPGLGLRLIYFSYDVKMKEKGDIPEGYSVSREKKERFSLILESASTNQTSMYLCASSSPRGDRKTYEQYFGPGTRLTVT.

This chain joins TRBV18 and TRBJ2-1; possible D gene TRBD1, 6 bases. The CDR3 is 14 amino acids. V was cut by 3 bases and J by 7 bases, with 13 bases left in between. Germline V lookup: CDR1 KGHSH, CDR2 LQKENI. CDR3 loop: CASSPSAGENEQFF. The CDR3, as DNA: TGTGCCAGCTCACCCTCCGCAGGGGAGAATGAGCAGTTCTTC.

The rearrangement links TRBV2 to TRBJ2-7; 12 nucleotides match TRBD1. Trimming removed 5 bases from V and 9 bases from J; junction bases left unmatched: 8. The CDR3 covers 14 residues. Germline V lookup: CDR1 SNHLY, CDR2 FYNNEI. The chain's CDR3 is CASSFAGGQGAQYF. In nucleotides, the CDR3 is TGTGCCAGCAGTTTTGCGGGGGGACAGGGGGCGCAGTACTTC.

This chain links TRBV6-1 with TRBJ2-5; 7 bases fit TRBD1. V gave up 6 bases and J gave up 4 bases; unmatched junction bases: 8. The length of the CDR3 is 14 residues. Germline CDR1 reads MNHNS; CDR2 reads SASEGT. In DNA, the CDR3 is TGTGCCAGCAGGCTCCAGGGGGTTCGAGAGACCCAGTACTTC. This gives the protein CASRLQGVRETQYF.

The V and J genes are TRBV6-5 and TRBJ2-7; no reliable D call. CDR3 length: 13 residues. The V and J ends lost 6 bases and 0 bases respectively, with 9 bases between them. The V gene's germline CDR1 is MNHEY and CDR2 SVGAGI. CDR3 in amino acids: CASSEPGSYEQYF. The CDR3 DNA sequence: TGTGCCAGCAGCGAACCGGGCTCCTACGAGCAGTACTTC.

This clone was counted a few times. This chain joins TRBV18 and TRBJ1-2, with D possibly TRBD1 on 5 matching bases. This CDR3 has 14 amino acids. The V end was cut by 0 bases, the J end by 3 bases, with 8 bases between. Germline V CDR1 and CDR2: KGHSH, LQKENI. The CDR3 sequence: CASSPPQGDYGYTF. As DNA, the CDR3 is TGTGCCAGCTCACCACCCCAAGGGGACTATGGCTACACCTTC.

The chain combines TRBV29-1 with TRBJ2-7; no reliable D call. CDR3 length: 13 residues. Germline V gene lookup returns CDR1 SQVTM and CDR2 ANQGSEA. V was trimmed by 4 bases and J by 3 bases, leaving 13 bases between them. CDR3 amino acids: CSVVGQQNYEQYF. CDR3 sequence (DNA): TGCAGCGTTGTTGGGCAGCAAAACTACGAGCAGTACTTC.

This clone came up a few times. The V and J genes are TRBV27 and TRBJ2-5; 7 bases map to TRBD1. With V trimmed by 6 bases and J by 5 bases, 15 bases remained unmatched. The CDR3 totals 16 residues. Germline V CDR1 and CDR2: MNHEY, SMNVEV (reference sequence). In DNA, the CDR3 is TGTGCCAGCAGAGGGTATCGACAGGGAATTTTGGAGACCCAGTACTTC. Translation gives CASRGYRQGILETQYF.

The sample holds a few counts of this clone. The V gene is TRBV5-1, the J gene TRBJ2-1, with no clear D. CDR1 and CDR2 from the germline V gene are SGHRS and YFSETQ. This CDR3 spans 16 amino acids. The ends were cut back, 2 bases at V and 2 bases at J, with 14 bases in the middle. The CDR3 DNA reads TGCGCCAGCAGCTTAGACTTTACTGGTGCCTACAATGAGCAGTTCTTC. Protein product: CASSLDFTGAYNEQFF.

The sample holds a few counts of this clone. This chain connects TRBV30 to TRBJ2-1, with D possibly being TRBD2 (7 bases). CDR3 size: 12 residues. V was cut by 7 bases and J by 7 bases, with 14 bases left in between. Germline CDR1 is GTSNPN and CDR2 is SVGIG (reference sequence). The CDR3 reads CASKGGGNEQFF. For the CDR3, the DNA is TGTGCCTCGAAGGGGGGGGGTAATGAGCAGTTCTTC. The full variable domain, its missing parts supplied by reference TRBV30 and TRBJ2-1, is SQTIHQWPATLVQPVGSPLSLECTVEGTSNPNLYWYRQAAGRGLQLLFYSVGIGQISSEVPQNLSASRPQDRQFILSSKKLLLSDSGFYLCASKGGGNEQFFGPGTRLTVL.

This clone has a count of ten or more. The rearrangement uses TRBV30 and TRBJ2-5; D possibly corresponds to TRBD2 (6 bases). Germline CDR1 and CDR2: GTSNPN and SVGIG (reference sequence). CDR3 size: 11 residues. Here the CDR3 DNA reads TGTGCTCGGGAGAGCGGGGAGACCCAGTACTTC. This encodes CARESGETQYF.

The rearrangement uses TRBV7-2 and TRBJ2-7; D not resolved. Trimming took 4 bases from V and 3 from J, leaving 10 bases between them. The CDR3 sequence is 13 residues long. Germline CDR1 is SGHTA and CDR2 is FQGNSA. The CDR3 DNA reads TGTGCCAGCAGCTCCCAGGTAAACTACGAGCAGTACTTC. Translation gives CASSSQVNYEQYF.

The V and J genes are TRBV5-1 and TRBJ1-1, with D maybe TRBD1 (5 bases). CDR1 SGHRS and CDR2 YFSETQ come from the germline V gene. This CDR3 is 13 amino acids long. V was cut by 3 bases and J by 11 bases, with 17 bases left in between. The CDR3 DNA sequence: TGCGCCAGCAGCTACACAGGTGCAGGAACTGCTTTCTTT. This encodes CASSYTGAGTAFF.

This clone was seen ten or more times. V and J are TRBV9 and TRBJ2-1; D unclear. CDR1 is SGDLS and CDR2 is YYNGEE in the germline V gene. The CDR3 spans 13 residues. Trimming removed 4 bases from V and 3 bases from J, with 8 bases in between. The CDR3 reads CASSSQVYNEQFF. CDR3 DNA sequence: TGTGCCAGCAGCTCCCAGGTCTACAATGAGCAGTTCTTC.

The V and J genes are TRBV1 and TRBJ2-6; the table gives TRBD2 as D, unverified against the DNA. TRBV1 is termed a pseudogene. This CDR3 has 19 residues. The CDR3 DNA sequence: TGCACCAGCAGCCAAGAGACTAGCGGGGCCTCCTCTGGGGCCAACGTCCTGACTTTC. Protein sequence: CTSSQETSGASSGANVLTF.

The chain combines TRBV9 with TRBJ2-5; D gene unclear. The germline V gene has CDR1 SGDLS and CDR2 YYNGEE. CDR3 size: 15 residues. V gave up 0 bases and J gave up 7 bases, with 16 bases separating them. The CDR3, as DNA: TGTGCCAGCAGCGTAGGTGGCTTCCCAAGATCGACCCAGTACTTC. Translating it yields CASSVGGFPRSTQYF.

This clone was seen a few times. The chain couples TRBV15 to TRBJ2-2; D possibly corresponds to TRBD2 (5 bases). The CDR3 covers 17 residues. Germline lookup yields CDR1 LNHNV and CDR2 YYDKDF (reference sequence). V lost 0 bases and J lost 5, with 16 bases in between. CDR3 sequence: CATSRDLGLGGTGELFF. CDR3 coding DNA: TGTGCCACCAGCAGAGATCTAGGATTAGGAGGAACCGGGGAGCTGTTTTTT.

The chain couples TRBV9 to TRBJ2-3; 7 bases are a match to TRBD2. The CDR3 has 16 amino acids. Trimming took 0 bases from V and 6 from J; bases not matched to a gene: 10. Per the germline V gene, CDR1 is SGDLS and CDR2 is YYNGEE. Here the CDR3 reads CASSVGAAGKGDTQYF. CDR3 in DNA: TGTGCCAGCAGCGTAGGGGCAGCGGGGAAAGGGGATACGCAGTATTTT.

Comments on this clone: This sample includes further DNA sequences coding for the same CDR3. The chain recombines TRBV4-1 with TRBJ2-7, with D possibly being TRBD1 (6 bases). The CDR3 has 13 amino acids. The germline CDR1 and CDR2 sequences are MGHRA and YSYEKL. V lost 2 bases to trimming and J lost 3 bases, with 8 bases between them. CDR3 protein: CASSQQQGYEQYF. In DNA form, the CDR3 reads TGCGCCAGCAGCCAACAACAGGGCTACGAGCAGTACTTC.

This clone was counted between two and nine times. The chain combines TRBV18 with TRBJ2-7; maybe TRBD2 (6 bases). V lost 6 bases and J lost 1, with 19 bases in between. Germline CDR1 reads KGHSH; CDR2 reads LQKENI. The CDR3 is 16 residues long. This CDR3 reads CASSPKVGGYSYEQYF. In nucleotides, the CDR3 is TGTGCCAGCTCCCCCAAAGTTGGGGGGTATTCCTACGAGCAGTACTTC.

This clone has a handful of counts. The rearrangement links TRBV25-1 to TRBJ2-2, with TRBD2 identical over 10 bases. The CDR3 has 16 amino acids. V dropped 4 bases and J dropped 0; count of bases not matched to a gene: 2. CDR1 MGHDK and CDR2 SYGVNS come from the germline V gene. In nucleotides, the CDR3 is TGTGCCAGCAGTGGTACTAGCGGGGCGAACACCGGGGAGCTGTTTTTT. Translated: CASSGTSGANTGELFF.

This clone was counted only a few times. This chain uses TRBV7-2 with TRBJ1-2; TRBD1 agrees at 9 bases. Germline trimming cut 2 bases from V and 3 bases from J; bases unmatched to any gene: 4. The CDR3 has 15 residues. Germline CDR1 and CDR2: SGHTA and FQGNSA. The DNA of the CDR3 is TGTGCCAGCAGCTTACAACAGGGGGCTTACTATGGCTACACCTTC. It encodes CASSLQQGAYYGYTF.

The chain combines TRBV11-2 with TRBJ2-7; 12 nucleotides agree with TRBD2. Losses at the gene ends were 4 bases for V and 4 bases for J; bases not matched to a gene: 8. The CDR3 is made up of 16 amino acids. Germline CDR1 reads SGHAT; CDR2 reads FQNNGV. The CDR3 DNA is TGTGCCAGCAGCTCGTTACTAGCGGGGGGCCGTTACGAGCAGTACTTC. Translating it yields CASSSLLAGGRYEQYF.

This clone was counted only a few times. The CDR3 nucleotides are TGTGCCAGCAGCTCTCACGGTGAAAATTCACCCCTCCACTTT. Amino acids: CASSSHGENSPLHF. This chain uses TRBV7-2 with TRBJ1-6; D ambiguous. Trimming pared 4 bases from V and 7 bases from J, leaving 11 bases between. Germline CDR1 is SGHTA and CDR2 is FQGNSA. The CDR3 runs to 14 residues.

There are a few counts of this clone. V gene TRBV18 combines with J gene TRBJ2-2; 8 bases map to TRBD1. CDR1 and CDR2 from the germline V gene are KGHSH and LQKENI. The CDR3 has 16 residues. The V and J ends lost 5 bases and 6 bases, in that order; junction bases with no gene match: 11. The CDR3 region is CASSEAPGGASGELFF. CDR3 in DNA: TGTGCCAGCTCAGAGGCTCCAGGGGGCGCTTCCGGGGAGCTGTTTTTT.